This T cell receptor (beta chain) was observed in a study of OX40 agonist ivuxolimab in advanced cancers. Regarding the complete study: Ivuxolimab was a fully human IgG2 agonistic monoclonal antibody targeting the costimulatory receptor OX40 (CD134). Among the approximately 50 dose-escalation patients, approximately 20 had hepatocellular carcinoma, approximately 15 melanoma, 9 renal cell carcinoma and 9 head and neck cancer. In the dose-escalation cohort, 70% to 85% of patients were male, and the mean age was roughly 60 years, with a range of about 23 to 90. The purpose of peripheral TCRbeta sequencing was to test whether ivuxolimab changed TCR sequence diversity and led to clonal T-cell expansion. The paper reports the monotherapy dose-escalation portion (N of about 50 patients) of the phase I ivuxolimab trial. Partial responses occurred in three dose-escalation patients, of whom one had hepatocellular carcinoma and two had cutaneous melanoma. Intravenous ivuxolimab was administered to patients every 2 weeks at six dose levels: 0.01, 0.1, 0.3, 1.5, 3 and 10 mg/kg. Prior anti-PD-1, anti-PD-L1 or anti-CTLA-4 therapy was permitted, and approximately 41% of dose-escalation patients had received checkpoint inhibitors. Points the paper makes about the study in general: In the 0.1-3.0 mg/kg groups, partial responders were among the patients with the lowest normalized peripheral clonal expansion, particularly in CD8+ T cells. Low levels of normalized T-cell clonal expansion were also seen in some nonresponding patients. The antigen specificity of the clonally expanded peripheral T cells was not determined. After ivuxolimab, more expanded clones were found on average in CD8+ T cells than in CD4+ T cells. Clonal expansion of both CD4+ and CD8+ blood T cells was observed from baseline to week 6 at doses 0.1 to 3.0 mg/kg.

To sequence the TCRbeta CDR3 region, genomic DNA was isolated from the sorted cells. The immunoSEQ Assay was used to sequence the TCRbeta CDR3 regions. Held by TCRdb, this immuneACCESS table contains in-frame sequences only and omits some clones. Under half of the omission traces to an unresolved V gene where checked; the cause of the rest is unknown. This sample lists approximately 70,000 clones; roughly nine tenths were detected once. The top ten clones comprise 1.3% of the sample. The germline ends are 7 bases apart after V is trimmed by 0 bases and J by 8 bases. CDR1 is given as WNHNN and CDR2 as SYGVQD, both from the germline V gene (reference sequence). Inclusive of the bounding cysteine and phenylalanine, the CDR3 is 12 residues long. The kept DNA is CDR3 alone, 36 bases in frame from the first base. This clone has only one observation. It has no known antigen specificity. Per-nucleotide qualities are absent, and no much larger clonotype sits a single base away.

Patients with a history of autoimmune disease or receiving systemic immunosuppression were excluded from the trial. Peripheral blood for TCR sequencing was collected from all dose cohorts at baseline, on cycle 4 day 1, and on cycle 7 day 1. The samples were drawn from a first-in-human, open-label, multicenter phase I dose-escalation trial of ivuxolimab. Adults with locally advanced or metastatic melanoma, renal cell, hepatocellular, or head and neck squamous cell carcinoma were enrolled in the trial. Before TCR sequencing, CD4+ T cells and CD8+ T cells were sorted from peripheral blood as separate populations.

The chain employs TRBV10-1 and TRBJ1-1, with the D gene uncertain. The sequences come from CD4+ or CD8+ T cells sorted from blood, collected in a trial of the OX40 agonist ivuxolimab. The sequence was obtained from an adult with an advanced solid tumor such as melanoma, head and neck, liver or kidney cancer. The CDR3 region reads CASSESLGEAFF. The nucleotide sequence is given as TGCGCCAGCAGTGAGTCATTAGGGGAAGCTTTCTTT.